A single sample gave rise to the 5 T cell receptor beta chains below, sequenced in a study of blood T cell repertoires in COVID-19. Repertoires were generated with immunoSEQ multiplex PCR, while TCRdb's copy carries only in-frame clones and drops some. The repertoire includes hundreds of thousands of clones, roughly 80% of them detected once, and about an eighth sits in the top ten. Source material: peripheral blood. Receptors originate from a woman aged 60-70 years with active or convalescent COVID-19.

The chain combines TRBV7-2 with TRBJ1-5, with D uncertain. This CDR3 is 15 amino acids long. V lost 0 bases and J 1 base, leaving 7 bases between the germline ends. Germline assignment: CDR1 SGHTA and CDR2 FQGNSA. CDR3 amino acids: CASSLAIGSNQPQHF. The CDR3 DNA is TGTGCCAGCAGCTTAGCGATCGGGAGCAATCAGCCCCAGCATTTT.

The CDR3 DNA reads as TGTGCCAGCTCACAACAGGATCCCACTAACTATGGCTACACCTTC. It yields the protein CASSQQDPTNYGYTF. The V and J genes are TRBV18 and TRBJ1-2, with TRBD1 as a possible D gene (5 bases). The length of the CDR3 is 15 residues. Germline CDR1 is KGHSH and CDR2 is LQKENI. V was trimmed by 4 bases and J by 0 bases, leaving 12 bases between them.

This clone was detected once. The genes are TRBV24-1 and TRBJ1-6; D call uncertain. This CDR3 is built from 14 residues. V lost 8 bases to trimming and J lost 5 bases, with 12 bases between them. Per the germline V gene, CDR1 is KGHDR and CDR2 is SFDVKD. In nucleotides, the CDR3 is TGTGCCACCACCGACGCGGGCCATAATTCACCCCTCCACTTT. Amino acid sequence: CATTDAGHNSPLHF.

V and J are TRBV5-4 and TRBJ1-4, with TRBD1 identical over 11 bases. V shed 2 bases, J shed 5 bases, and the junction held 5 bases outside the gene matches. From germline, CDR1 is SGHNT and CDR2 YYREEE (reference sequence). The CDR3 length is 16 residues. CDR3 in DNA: TGTGCCAGCAGCTTTGGAGGGACAGGGGGAAATGAAAAACTGTTTTTT. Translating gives CASSFGGTGGNEKLFF.

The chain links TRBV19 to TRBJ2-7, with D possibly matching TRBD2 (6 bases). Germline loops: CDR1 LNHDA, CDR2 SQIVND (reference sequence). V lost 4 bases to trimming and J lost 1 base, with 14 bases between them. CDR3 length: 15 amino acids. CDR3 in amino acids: CASSTRWGLSYEQYF. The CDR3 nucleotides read TGTGCCAGTAGTACCCGTTGGGGACTTTCCTACGAGCAGTACTTC.